Following are 26 T cell receptor beta chains from one sample sequenced in a study of blood T cell repertoires in COVID-19. The assay was immunoSEQ multiplex PCR, and TCRdb's table has in-frame clones only and misses some. The data contain 140,000 to 150,000 clones, about 90% of them singletons. Material for sequencing was PBMCs or T cells enriched from blood (not recorded which). The receptors stem from a man between 60 and 70 years old who had recovered from COVID-19.

The table lists this clone with a count of one. The rearrangement links TRBV6-5 to TRBJ2-7; 12 nucleotides agree with TRBD2. The trim removed 7 bases at V and 5 bases at J, leaving 6 bases unmatched. Looked up from germline, CDR1 is MNHEY and CDR2 is SVGAGI. The CDR3 runs 14 residues. Here the CDR3 DNA reads TGTGCCAGCAACGGACTAGCGGGGTACAACGAGCAGTACTTC. Protein sequence: CASNGLAGYNEQYF.

The chain links TRBV7-9 to TRBJ1-5; D gene unclear. Germline V gives CDR1 SEHNR, CDR2 FQNEAQ (reference sequence). This CDR3 is built from 12 residues. V was clipped by 5 bases and J by 7 bases, with 9 bases between them. The CDR3 DNA reads TGTGCCAGCAGCGCCGGTTGGCAGCCCCAGCATTTT. Translated: CASSAGWQPQHF.

The chain recombines TRBV27 with TRBJ2-7; D call uncertain. Germline V lookup: CDR1 MNHEY, CDR2 SMNVEV (reference sequence). V was cut by 2 bases and J by 3 bases, with 8 bases left in between. CDR3 length: 13 residues. The DNA of the CDR3 is TGTGCCAGCAGTTTACTCGCGCGCTACGAGCAGTACTTC. It yields the protein CASSLLARYEQYF.

The chain uses TRBV4-1 and TRBJ1-1; possibly TRBD1 for D (5 bases). From germline, CDR1 is MGHRA and CDR2 YSYEKL. The CDR3 is made up of 14 amino acids. V dropped 3 bases and J dropped 5 bases, with 13 bases sitting between them. CDR3 loop: CASSHGGFVTEAFF. In DNA, the CDR3 is TGCGCCAGCAGCCATGGGGGGTTTGTGACTGAAGCTTTCTTT.

The genes are TRBV10-3 and TRBJ1-6; 10 positions match TRBD1. The CDR3 is made up of 17 amino acids. V lost 3 bases, J lost 2 bases, and 4 bases stayed unmatched. CDR1 and CDR2 from the germline V gene are ENHRY and SYGVKD. The CDR3 region has the DNA TGTGCCATCAGTGAAAGACAGGGGGCCACCTATAATTCACCCCTCCACTTT. Protein: CAISERQGATYNSPLHF.

The V gene is TRBV9, the J gene TRBJ1-3; a possible D gene is TRBD1 (5 bases). The CDR3 has 15 amino acids. In germline, CDR1 is SGDLS, CDR2 YYNGEE. V shed 0 bases and J shed 2 bases, with 9 bases lying between them. CDR3 coding DNA: TGTGCCAGCAGCGTAGCTGTGACAGCTGGAAACACCATATATTTT. Encoded protein: CASSVAVTAGNTIYF.

This chain links TRBV30 with TRBJ1-2; 10 bases are a match to TRBD1. Germline CDR1 reads GTSNPN; CDR2 reads SVGIG (reference sequence). V dropped 5 bases and J dropped 1; count of bases not matched to a gene: 1. The CDR3 contains 13 residues. This chain's CDR3 is CAWGDRGNYGYTF. The DNA of the CDR3 is TGTGCCTGGGGGGACAGGGGTAACTATGGCTACACCTTC.

The CDR3 DNA sequence: TGTGCCTACGACCCGGGGAGCGGCGGGGAGCTGTTTTTT. It translates to CAYDPGSGGELFF. The V and J genes are TRBV10-3 and TRBJ2-2, with D possibly TRBD2 on 5 matching bases. Per germline, CDR1 ENHRY and CDR2 SYGVKD. V was clipped by 11 bases and J by 7 bases, with 17 bases between them. This CDR3 is 13 amino acids long.

The chain joins TRBV5-4 to TRBJ1-2; 8 bases align to TRBD1. Looked up from germline, CDR1 is SGHNT and CDR2 is YYREEE (reference sequence). The CDR3 totals 14 residues. Unmatched junction bases numbered 6, after V lost 0 bases and J lost 8 bases. The CDR3 sequence is CASSLAGRGQGYTF. The CDR3, as DNA: TGTGCCAGCAGCTTGGCCGGCAGGGGGCAGGGCTACACCTTC.

The chain links TRBV5-1 to TRBJ2-7; the match to TRBD1 covers 7 bases. Trimming at V came to 4 bases and at J to 3 bases, leaving 1 base not matched to a gene. The CDR3 totals 12 residues. Germline CDR1 is SGHRS and CDR2 is YFSETQ. As DNA, the CDR3 is TGCGCCAGCAGCCGGGACAGCTACGAGCAGTACTTC. Its protein product is CASSRDSYEQYF.

The chain recombines TRBV5-1 with TRBJ1-1, with D perhaps matching TRBD1 (6 bases). The CDR3 extends over 14 amino acids. V lost 4 bases, J lost 0 bases, and 10 bases lay in between. Germline V gene data show CDR1 as SGHRS and CDR2 as YFSETQ. This CDR3 reads CASSVDSLNTEAFF. Here the CDR3 DNA reads TGCGCCAGCAGCGTGGACAGTTTGAACACTGAAGCTTTCTTT.

The V gene is TRBV3-1 (or the pseudogene TRBV3-2), the J gene TRBJ1-3, with D tentatively TRBD1 (6 bases). The CDR3 extends over 14 amino acids. V was cut by 2 bases and J by 3 bases, with 8 bases left in between. The germline gives CDR1 LGHDT, CDR2 YNNKEL (reference sequence). CDR3 in DNA: TGTGCCAGCAGCCAATCCAGGGGTGGAAACACCATATATTTT. It specifies CASSQSRGGNTIYF.

The rearrangement joins TRBV7-8 to TRBJ2-5; TRBD2 matches at 12 bases. The length of the CDR3 is 16 residues. The V and J ends lost 5 bases and 1 base, in that order; junction bases with no gene match: 5. Looked up from germline, CDR1 is SGHVS and CDR2 is FQNEAQ. In DNA, the CDR3 is TGTGCCAGCAGCGTAATGGGACTAGCGGGCCAAGAGACCCAGTACTTC. This codes for CASSVMGLAGQETQYF.

This chain joins TRBV5-8 and TRBJ2-5, with TRBD1 matching 7 bases. Germline V lookup: CDR1 SGHTS, CDR2 YDEGEE. Trimming took 2 bases from V and 4 from J; bases not matched to a gene: 5. The CDR3 has 14 residues. CDR3 protein: CASSLNRGGETQYF. The CDR3 DNA reads TGTGCCAGCAGCTTAAACAGGGGTGGAGAGACCCAGTACTTC.

The J gene is TRBJ2-7, the V gene TRBV10-2; 11 bases fit TRBD2. This CDR3 region has 15 residues. CDR1 and CDR2 from the germline V gene are WSHSY and SAAADI. V dropped 3 bases and J dropped 2; count of bases not matched to a gene: 3. The CDR3 DNA is TGCGCCAGCAGTGATCTAGCGGGAGGAACCTACGAGCAGTACTTC. Its translation is CASSDLAGGTYEQYF.

V is TRBV3-1 (or the pseudogene TRBV3-2) and J is TRBJ1-1; D remains unclear. This CDR3 spans 13 amino acids. Per the germline V gene, CDR1 is LGHDT and CDR2 is YNNKEL (reference sequence). Trimming stripped 3 bases from V and 6 bases from J, with 11 bases between. CDR3: CASSQERAAEAFF. CDR3 coding DNA: TGTGCCAGCAGCCAGGAGAGAGCGGCTGAAGCTTTCTTT.

The chain is built from TRBV30 and TRBJ2-7, with a weak D call TRBD2 (5 bases). Germline loops: CDR1 GTSNPN, CDR2 SVGIG (reference sequence). The CDR3 is made up of 16 amino acids. V was trimmed by 0 bases and J by 2 bases, leaving 17 bases between them. CDR3 coding DNA: TGTGCCTGGAGTGTAGGGCTAGCCTTGGGCGCCTACGAGCAGTACTTC. It specifies CAWSVGLALGAYEQYF.

The chain joins TRBV3-1 (or the pseudogene TRBV3-2) to TRBJ1-3, with a weak D call TRBD1 (6 bases). Germline V CDR1 and CDR2: LGHDT, YNNKEL (reference sequence). The CDR3 contains 15 residues. Between the trimmed V and J ends, which lost 6 bases and 0 bases, there was a span of 12 bases. As DNA, the CDR3 is TGTGCCAGCAGACCCGGGACAAGCTCTGGAAACACCATATATTTT. Amino acid sequence: CASRPGTSSGNTIYF.

The V gene is TRBV19, the J gene TRBJ2-2; 7 bases match TRBD2. The CDR3 extends over 15 amino acids. Trimming took 3 bases from V and 4 from J; bases not matched to a gene: 5. CDR1 is LNHDA, CDR2 SQIVND, per germline (reference sequence). The CDR3: CASSIGGRSTGELFF. In DNA, the CDR3 is TGTGCCAGTAGTATTGGCGGGAGAAGCACCGGGGAGCTGTTTTTT.

The rearrangement links TRBV30 to TRBJ1-2; D unresolved. Per germline, CDR1 GTSNPN and CDR2 SVGIG (reference sequence). The V end lost 1 base, the J end lost 4 bases, and 16 bases lay between the germline ends. The CDR3 length is 15 residues. CDR3 residues: CAWSGYIRESYGYTF. Written as DNA, the CDR3 is TGTGCCTGGAGTGGATATATAAGGGAGAGCTATGGCTACACCTTC.

This chain links TRBV7-8 with TRBJ2-1; perhaps TRBD1 as D (5 bases). Trimming pared 5 bases from V and 0 bases from J, leaving 11 bases between. The CDR3 consists of 15 residues. Germline CDR1 SGHVS, CDR2 FQNEAQ. The DNA of the CDR3 is TGTGCCAGCAGCCGCCCTAGGGGCTCCTACAATGAGCAGTTCTTC. This translates into CASSRPRGSYNEQFF.

The chain joins TRBV5-1 to TRBJ1-6; 7 positions match TRBD1. V dropped 0 bases and J dropped 10; count of bases not matched to a gene: 4. The germline V gene encodes CDR1 SGHRS and CDR2 YFSETQ. This CDR3 is built from 14 residues. CDR3 DNA sequence: TGCGCCAGCAGCTTGGTGACAGGGACCTCACCCCTCCACTTT. The encoded protein is CASSLVTGTSPLHF.

The chain uses TRBV6-5 and TRBJ1-3, with D perhaps matching TRBD1 (6 bases). Trimming took 0 bases from V and 2 from J, leaving 8 bases between them. The V gene's germline CDR1 is MNHEY and CDR2 SVGAGI. This CDR3 comprises 15 residues. The CDR3 DNA sequence: TGTGCCAGCAGTTACTCAACAGGGCCTGGAAACACCATATATTTT. Its translation: CASSYSTGPGNTIYF.

The CDR3 coding sequence is TGTGCCAGCAGCTTAACGGGGACTAGCCTAATCTACGAGCAGTACTTC. Translation gives CASSLTGTSLIYEQYF. The chain employs TRBV7-3 and TRBJ2-7; TRBD2 aligns across 9 bases. Germline-derived CDR1 and CDR2 are SGHTA and FQGTGA. The CDR3 extends over 16 amino acids. V was clipped by 0 bases and J by 3 bases; unmatched bases: 6.

The J gene is TRBJ1-5, the V gene TRBV6-5, with unresolved D. Trimming left V 4 bases short and J 7 bases short, with 8 bases between. Germline V gives CDR1 MNHEY, CDR2 SVGAGI. The length of the CDR3 is 12 residues. CDR3 in DNA: TGTGCCAGCAGTTCAACGGGGCAGCCCCAGCATTTT. Translated, it gives CASSSTGQPQHF.

This rearrangement joins TRBV19 to TRBJ2-1, with 8 bases identical to TRBD2. CDR1 LNHDA and CDR2 SQIVND come from the germline V gene (reference sequence). CDR3 size: 18 residues. V trimming: 0 bases; J trimming: 2 bases; junction bases outside the gene matches: 9. CDR3 nucleotide sequence: TGTGCCAGTAGTATAGACATAGCGGGAACCCGGACCTACAATGAGCAGTTCTTC. Translated: CASSIDIAGTRTYNEQFF.